Shown below are 32 T cell receptor beta chains from a single sample sequenced in a study of T-cell reconstitution after alpha-beta-depleted transplantation in children. Unique molecular identifiers were used in preparing the TCRbeta library. TCRdb analysed the PCR reads with MiXCR anew, one entry per CDR3 protein. Of 700,000 or so distinct CDR3 sequences listed, less than 15% are singletons. The sample consisted of PBMCs, taken before TCRalphabeta/CD19-depleted stem cell transplant. The receptors come from a girl aged 2-10 years with congenital amegakaryocytic thrombocytopenia, due to receive a stem cell transplant.

V gene TRBV5-1 combines with J gene TRBJ2-1, with D possibly TRBD2 on 5 matching bases. Trimming removed 0 bases at V and 9 bases at J, with 19 bases between. The CDR3 is 16 amino acids. Germline V lookup: CDR1 SGHRS, CDR2 YFSETQ. The CDR3: CASSLAILIGVGEQFF. CDR3 bases: TGCGCCAGCAGCTTGGCCATTCTGATCGGGGTTGGTGAGCAGTTCTTC.

This clonotype was found many times. Compared with germline, one end of the junction differs, possibly owing to a read error. The rearrangement uses TRBV11-2 and TRBJ2-7; TRBD1 is a possible D gene (5 bases). The CDR3 covers 14 residues. CDR1 is SGHAT, CDR2 FQNNGV, per germline. DNA of the CDR3: TGTGCCAGCAGTTTAGGGGCCAGGTCCTACGAGCAGTACTTC. Its translation: CASSLGARSYEQYF.

This clonotype was recorded many times. This chain uses TRBV4-1 with TRBJ2-3, with TRBD2 matching over 9 bases. The germline V gene encodes CDR1 MGHRA and CDR2 YSYEKL. Trimming removed 2 bases from V and 3 bases from J; junction bases left unmatched: 3. The CDR3 spans 15 residues. The CDR3 nucleotides are TGCGCCAGCAGCCAACAGACTAGCGGAACAGATACGCAGTATTTT. This encodes CASSQQTSGTDTQYF.

Many counts were recorded for this clonotype. The gene calls are TRBV27 and TRBJ2-1; a possible D gene is TRBD2 (5 bases). This CDR3 has 15 amino acids. Trimming took 7 bases from V and 3 from J, leaving 16 bases between them. Germline V gene lookup returns CDR1 MNHEY and CDR2 SMNVEV (reference sequence). Written as DNA, the CDR3 is TGTGCCAGCATATCGAAAGGACTGCACTACAATGAGCAGTTCTTC. Amino acids: CASISKGLHYNEQFF.

This clonotype showed up many times. The chain couples TRBV12-3 or TRBV12-4 to TRBJ2-5, with D perhaps TRBD1 (6 bases). There are 15 residues in the CDR3. V was cut by 3 bases and J by 2 bases, with 13 bases left in between. DNA for the CDR3: TGTGCCAGCAGTTTTCAGGGGCGCCTTCAAGAGACCCAGTACTTC. Translated: CASSFQGRLQETQYF.

This clonotype has more than one count but fewer than ten. The V call is TRBV6-1, the J call TRBJ2-3; D is unresolved. Trimming stripped 6 bases from V and 0 bases from J, with 10 bases between. The CDR3 has 14 residues. Germline CDR1 and CDR2: MNHNS and SASEGT. The CDR3 DNA reads as TGTGCCAGCAGGCGGTCGCTTAGCACAGATACGCAGTATTTT. Its translation is CASRRSLSTDTQYF.

Many counts were recorded for this clonotype. V usage is TRBV20-1 and J usage is TRBJ2-7, with D uncertain. The CDR3 is 13 residues long. Trimming removed 7 bases at V and 1 base at J, with 14 bases between. CDR1 is DFQATT and CDR2 is SNEGSKA in the germline V gene (reference sequence). This CDR3 is CSVSRRPSYEQYF. The CDR3 nucleotides read TGCAGTGTGTCGCGGCGGCCTTCCTACGAGCAGTACTTC.

The J gene is TRBJ2-7, the V gene TRBV20-1, with 7 nucleotides matching TRBD2. This CDR3 contains 15 residues. Germline lookup yields CDR1 DFQATT and CDR2 SNEGSKA (reference sequence). Trimming cost V 6 bases and J 4 bases; bases outside gene matches: 15. The CDR3 DNA reads TGCAGTGCCACGGGTGTGGCGGGAGTCGTATACGAGCAGTACTTC. Encoded protein: CSATGVAGVVYEQYF.

There are many counts of this clonotype. In DNA, the CDR3 is TGTGCCATCAGTGATCCATCGGACAGGCCGAACACCGGGGAGCTGTTTTTT. Amino acid sequence: CAISDPSDRPNTGELFF. The rearrangement joins TRBV10-3 to TRBJ2-2; 7 nucleotides match TRBD1. CDR3 length equals 17 residues. Germline CDR1 and CDR2: ENHRY and SYGVKD. J lost 0 bases, V lost 3 bases, and 7 bases had no gene match.

This clonotype appeared a few times. V gene TRBV7-9 combines with J gene TRBJ1-4; 7 bases line up with TRBD1. Trimming took 5 bases from V and 6 from J; bases not matched to a gene: 3. The CDR3 has 13 residues. Germline assignment: CDR1 SEHNR and CDR2 FQNEAQ (reference sequence). CDR3 loop: CASSATGDEKLFF. CDR3 nucleotide sequence: TGTGCCAGCAGCGCTACAGGGGATGAAAAACTGTTTTTT.

The chain recombines TRBV7-8 with TRBJ2-5; D ambiguous. The V gene lost 2 bases and the J gene lost 5 bases, with 9 bases spanning the gap. This CDR3 has 13 amino acids. Germline V gene sequence: CDR1 SGHVS, CDR2 FQNEAQ. The CDR3, as DNA: TGTGCCAGCAGCTTATTCGTCGGGGAGACCCAGTACTTC. Translating it yields CASSLFVGETQYF.

Remarks on this clonotype: A single base separates this from a much larger clone, so it may be a read error. This sequence joins TRBV5-4 and TRBJ2-1, with D possibly TRBD2 on 6 matching bases. Germline CDR1 SGHNT, CDR2 YYREEE (reference sequence). The CDR3 extends over 15 amino acids. Trimming left V 2 bases short and J 0 bases short, with 9 bases between. The chain's CDR3 is CASSLTEGSYNEQFF. CDR3 DNA: TGTGCCAGCAGCTTAACGGAGGGCTCCTACAATGAGCAGTTCTTC.

At least ten counts were recorded for this clonotype. This chain connects TRBV20-1 to TRBJ2-5; 13 nucleotides match TRBD2. V trimming: 5 bases; J trimming: 5 bases; junction bases outside the gene matches: 8. Germline V CDR1 and CDR2: DFQATT, SNEGSKA (reference sequence). The CDR3 has 15 residues. Written as DNA, the CDR3 is TGCAGTGCTTCAACCGGACTAGCGGGAGACGAGACCCAGTACTTC. The encoded protein is CSASTGLAGDETQYF.

The CDR3 nucleotides read TGTGCCACCACCAGCGGTTACTACAATGAGCAGTTCTTC. Amino acid sequence: CATTSGYYNEQFF. The gene calls are TRBV12-3 or TRBV12-4 and TRBJ2-1, with a possible D match to TRBD2 (5 bases). V lost 10 bases and J 3 bases, leaving 13 bases between the germline ends. This CDR3 is 13 amino acids long.

At least ten counts were recorded for this clonotype. The chain joins TRBV5-1 to TRBJ2-1; D may be TRBD1 or TRBD2 (5 bases each). V was pared by 0 bases and J by 12 bases, with 16 bases between. Germline lookup yields CDR1 SGHRS and CDR2 YFSETQ. The CDR3 extends over 14 amino acids. For the CDR3, the DNA is TGCGCCAGCAGCTTGGCCCAGGGAGAAGGTGGGCAGTTCTTC. Residues: CASSLAQGEGGQFF.

This clonotype appeared many times. This chain uses TRBV7-9 with TRBJ2-5, with TRBD1 as a possible D gene (5 bases). The length of the CDR3 is 13 residues. V dropped 4 bases and J dropped 4 bases, with 10 bases sitting between them. CDR1 is SEHNR and CDR2 is FQNEAQ in the germline V gene (reference sequence). CDR3 coding DNA: TGTGCCAGCAGCTCAGACCAGGGAGAGACCCAGTACTTC. It translates to CASSSDQGETQYF.

This clonotype has ten or more counts. V and J are TRBV12-3 or TRBV12-4 and TRBJ2-7; 10 nucleotides line up with TRBD2. There are 14 residues in the CDR3. V lost 8 bases and J lost 0; bases outside the gene matches: 4. CDR3: CASGTSGISYEQYF. The CDR3 nucleotides are TGTGCCAGCGGAACTAGCGGGATCTCCTACGAGCAGTACTTC.

There are many counts of this clonotype. This chain connects TRBV5-1 to TRBJ2-5, with TRBD1 as a possible D gene (6 bases). CDR1 SGHRS and CDR2 YFSETQ come from the germline V gene. This CDR3 comprises 19 residues. Trimming took 2 bases from V and 2 from J, leaving 25 bases between them. The CDR3 here is CASSFSTLDSTHGQETQYF. The CDR3 nucleotides are TGCGCCAGCAGCTTTTCAACTCTGGACAGCACTCATGGTCAAGAGACCCAGTACTTC.

J is TRBJ2-7 and V is TRBV29-1; D perhaps matches TRBD2 (6 bases). The CDR3 length is 13 residues. In germline, CDR1 is SQVTM, CDR2 ANQGSEA. Trimming cost V 4 bases and J 3 bases, with 13 bases left between them. CDR3 nucleotides: TGCAGCGTTGCATCCTGGGAGGTCTACGAGCAGTACTTC. It yields the protein CSVASWEVYEQYF.

The chain employs TRBV5-5 and TRBJ2-1, with 8 bases that match TRBD2. This CDR3 region has 17 residues. Germline CDR1 SGHKS, CDR2 YYEKEE (reference sequence). V was pared by 3 bases and J by 1 base, with 9 bases of the junction left unmatched. CDR3 DNA: TGTGCCAGCAGCTCGGGAGCGGGAGAATTATCCTACAATGAGCAGTTCTTC. This translates into CASSSGAGELSYNEQFF.

V is TRBV11-2 and J is TRBJ2-7; weak D call: TRBD2 (6 bases). Trimming removed 5 bases from V and 4 bases from J, with 21 bases in between. Germline V gives CDR1 SGHAT, CDR2 FQNNGV. The CDR3 spans 16 residues. The CDR3 sequence: CASSPFAAGTGYEQYF. The CDR3 DNA follows: TGTGCCAGCAGCCCTTTCGCTGCGGGAACAGGTTACGAGCAGTACTTC.

This clonotype has a handful of counts. The J gene is TRBJ2-5, the V gene TRBV5-6, with D possibly matching TRBD1 (6 bases). The CDR3 sequence is 16 residues long. The ends were cut back, 4 bases at V and 2 bases at J, with 18 bases in the middle. CDR1 and CDR2 (germline): SGHDT, YYEEEE. CDR3 coding DNA: TGTGCCAGCAGCGGCCAAAGGGGGTTGAGGCAAGAGACCCAGTACTTC. Protein: CASSGQRGLRQETQYF. Full variable domain (missing parts from reference TRBV5-6 and TRBJ2-5): DAGVTQSPTHLIKTRGQQVTLRCSPKSGHDTVSWYQQALGQGPQFIFQYYEEEERQRGNFPDRFSGHQFPNYSSELNVNALLLGDSALYLCASSGQRGLRQETQYFGPGTRLLVL.

This sequence joins TRBV2 and TRBJ2-3; D remains unclear. The V gene lost 6 bases and the J gene lost 6 bases, with 13 bases spanning the gap. CDR1 is SNHLY, CDR2 FYNNEI, per germline. The CDR3 is 13 amino acids. The CDR3 region has the DNA TGTGCCAGCAGGGATCGAGTTGTGGATACGCAGTATTTT. This sequence encodes CASRDRVVDTQYF.

This clonotype was seen ten or more times. V and J are TRBV12-3 or TRBV12-4 and TRBJ2-4, with D possibly TRBD1 on 6 matching bases. The CDR3 covers 16 residues. V gave up 3 bases and J gave up 1 base, with 13 bases separating them. This CDR3 is CASSLVQGRAKNIQYF. Here the CDR3 DNA reads TGTGCCAGCAGTTTGGTACAGGGAAGGGCCAAAAACATTCAGTACTTC.

The rearrangement links TRBV7-9 to TRBJ2-3; 8 positions match TRBD2. The CDR3 contains 15 residues. Germline values: CDR1 SEHNR, CDR2 FQNEAQ (reference sequence). The J segment lost 3 bases and the V segment lost 3 bases, leaving 5 bases of the junction unmatched. Here the CDR3 reads CASSLGGRLTDTQYF. In DNA form, the CDR3 reads TGTGCCAGCAGCTTGGGCGGGAGGTTGACAGATACGCAGTATTTT. Using reference TRBV7-9 and TRBJ2-3 for the parts outside the CDR3, the full variable domain is DTGVSQNPRHKITKRGQNVTFRCDPISEHNRLYWYRQTLGQGPEFLTYFQNEAQLEKSRLLSDRFSAERPKGSFSTLEIQRTEQGDSAMYLCASSLGGRLTDTQYFGPGTRLTVL.

The chain couples TRBV11-2 to TRBJ2-1, with D perhaps TRBD2 (6 bases). Trimming pared 7 bases from V and 5 bases from J, leaving 15 bases between. Germline V lookup: CDR1 SGHAT, CDR2 FQNNGV. This CDR3 spans 14 amino acids. CDR3 coding DNA: TGTGCCAGCACCCCCGGGACTTATAACAATGAGCAGTTCTTC. It encodes CASTPGTYNNEQFF.

This chain joins TRBV7-8 and TRBJ2-7, with D perhaps TRBD2 (6 bases). The germline V gene encodes CDR1 SGHVS and CDR2 FQNEAQ. This CDR3 comprises 16 residues. The V end lost 5 bases, the J end lost 2 bases, and 19 bases lay between the germline ends. The CDR3 DNA is TGTGCCAGCAGCCCTGGCGTGAAGGGACTTACCTACGAGCAGTACTTC. Its protein is CASSPGVKGLTYEQYF.

Notes on this clonotype: This may arise from a read error, as a much more abundant clone is one base away. This chain links TRBV20-1 with TRBJ2-3, with unresolved D. The CDR3 spans 11 residues. V lost 6 bases to trimming and J lost 5 bases, with 9 bases between them. CDR1 is DFQATT and CDR2 is SNEGSKA in the germline V gene (reference sequence). The CDR3 region is CSALRQDTQYF. The CDR3 DNA reads as TGCAGTGCCTTACGACAAGATACGCAGTATTTT.

The genes are TRBV11-2 and TRBJ2-1; 8 bases map to TRBD2. J was trimmed by 4 bases and V by 2 bases; bases with no gene match: 7. CDR1 and CDR2 (germline): SGHAT, FQNNGV. The CDR3 spans 16 residues. CDR3 protein: CASSLTSGSMYNEQFF. CDR3 nucleotides: TGTGCCAGCAGCTTAACAAGCGGGAGTATGTACAATGAGCAGTTCTTC.

This clonotype came up many times. This chain links TRBV7-9 with TRBJ2-1, with no clear D. Germline CDR1 SEHNR, CDR2 FQNEAQ (reference sequence). V shed 1 base and J shed 8 bases, with 9 bases lying between them. The CDR3 spans 13 residues. Here the CDR3 reads CASSLVVLDEQFF. The CDR3 DNA is TGTGCCAGCAGCTTAGTGGTTTTGGATGAGCAGTTCTTC.

The sample holds a few counts of this clonotype. The chain combines TRBV7-3 with TRBJ1-1, with TRBD1 matching 8 bases. Germline V gives CDR1 SGHTA, CDR2 FQGTGA. V trimming: 1 base; J trimming: 7 bases; junction bases outside the gene matches: 5. The CDR3 runs to 14 residues. As DNA, the CDR3 is TGTGCCAGCAGCTTAAGGGCAGGGGGCAATGAAGCTTTCTTT. Translated: CASSLRAGGNEAFF.

This clonotype was observed many times. The V and J genes are TRBV29-1 and TRBJ1-2; D remains unclear. The CDR3 contains 13 residues. Germline V CDR1 and CDR2: SQVTM, ANQGSEA. Deletions cut 0 bases from V and 6 bases from J, with 11 bases between. CDR3 amino acids: CSVEEQQTHGYTF. CDR3 nucleotides: TGCAGCGTTGAAGAGCAGCAAACACATGGCTACACCTTC.